The rows below give T cell receptor beta chains drawn from one sample of a study of T cell responses to AZD1222 COVID-19 vaccine. The protocol was immunoSEQ multiplex PCR, while the TCRdb copy is restricted to in-frame clones and leaves out a portion. The data show around 130,000 clones, around 89% seen once. Sequenced material: peripheral blood, taken on day 0 of AZD1222 vaccination. Receptors were obtained from an adult in good health. CDR3s include the opening cysteine and the closing phenylalanine or tryptophan. Each record gives: D gene, J gene, clone size, V gene, CDR3 protein, CDR3 DNA. D genes are given only for firm matches. Clone size is given for some rows only: seen once, a few or many times, or a class if the clone is expanded.

d_call: .; j_call: TRBJ2-2; clone_size: .; v_call: TRBV7-8; cdr3_aa: CASSLAKRLWMDTGELFF; cdr3_nt: TGTGCCAGCAGCTTAGCGAAGCGATTATGGATGGACACCGGGGAGCTGTTTTTT
d_call: .; j_call: TRBJ1-2; clone_size: .; v_call: TRBV6-1; cdr3_aa: CASSEADGYTF; cdr3_nt: TGTGCCAGCAGTGAGGCGGATGGCTACACCTTC
d_call: .; j_call: TRBJ1-2; clone_size: .; v_call: TRBV7-9; cdr3_aa: CASTRGRFGYTF; cdr3_nt: TGTGCCAGCACCCGGGGGCGTTTCGGCTACACCTTC
d_call: .; j_call: TRBJ2-1; clone_size: .; v_call: TRBV14; cdr3_aa: CASSQDLDNEQFF; cdr3_nt: TGTGCCAGCAGCCAAGATTTAGATAATGAGCAGTTCTTC
d_call: TRBD2; j_call: TRBJ2-3; clone_size: .; v_call: TRBV27; cdr3_aa: CASSFRTSGTDTQYF; cdr3_nt: TGTGCCAGCAGTTTCAGGACTAGCGGAACAGATACGCAGTATTTT
d_call: .; j_call: TRBJ2-5; clone_size: .; v_call: TRBV6-6; cdr3_aa: CASSYSSQETQYF; cdr3_nt: TGTGCCAGCAGTTACTCGTCCCAAGAGACCCAGTACTTC
d_call: TRBD1; j_call: TRBJ2-7; clone_size: few; v_call: TRBV6-1; cdr3_aa: CASSEAGPDRGSYEQYF; cdr3_nt: TGTGCCAGCAGTGAAGCAGGACCCGACAGGGGCTCCTACGAGCAGTACTTC
d_call: .; j_call: TRBJ1-6; clone_size: .; v_call: TRBV15; cdr3_aa: CATSIWTGPDSPLHF; cdr3_nt: TGTGCCACCAGCATTTGGACGGGTCCAGATTCACCCCTCCACTTT
d_call: .; j_call: TRBJ2-2; clone_size: .; v_call: TRBV6-2/TRBV6-3; cdr3_aa: CASSSLPLKNTGELFF; cdr3_nt: TGTGCCAGCAGCTCCCTCCCCCTTAAGAACACCGGGGAGCTGTTTTTT
d_call: TRBD1; j_call: TRBJ2-7; clone_size: .; v_call: TRBV7-8; cdr3_aa: CASRKKGQYEQYF; cdr3_nt: TGTGCCAGCAGAAAGAAGGGACAGTACGAGCAGTACTTC
d_call: .; j_call: TRBJ2-1; clone_size: .; v_call: TRBV11-2; cdr3_aa: CASSLAEYNEQFF; cdr3_nt: TGTGCCAGCAGCTTAGCTGAGTACAATGAGCAGTTCTTC
d_call: .; j_call: TRBJ2-7; clone_size: .; v_call: TRBV7-9; cdr3_aa: CASSRSGGGGEQYF; cdr3_nt: TGTGCCAGCAGCCGTTCTGGGGGAGGTGGAGAGCAGTACTTC
d_call: TRBD1; j_call: TRBJ2-5; clone_size: few; v_call: TRBV12-5; cdr3_aa: CASGTGEFGAQYF; cdr3_nt: TGTGCTAGTGGGACAGGGGAATTTGGCGCCCAGTACTTC
d_call: .; j_call: TRBJ2-2; clone_size: .; v_call: TRBV25-1; cdr3_aa: CASSVASNTGELFF; cdr3_nt: TGTGCCAGCAGTGTGGCGTCGAACACCGGGGAGCTGTTTTTT
d_call: .; j_call: TRBJ2-7; clone_size: .; v_call: TRBV28; cdr3_aa: CASSLRGGRSYEQYF; cdr3_nt: TGTGCCAGCAGTTTGAGGGGGGGGAGATCCTACGAGCAGTACTTC
d_call: .; j_call: TRBJ2-3; clone_size: .; v_call: TRBV14; cdr3_aa: CASSPGAGRRTDTQYF; cdr3_nt: TGTGCCAGCAGCCCCGGAGCAGGGAGGAGAACAGATACGCAGTATTTT
d_call: .; j_call: TRBJ1-6; clone_size: few; v_call: TRBV14; cdr3_aa: CASSQGREYSPLHF; cdr3_nt: TGTGCCAGCAGCCAGGGCAGGGAGTACTCACCCCTCCACTTT
d_call: TRBD2; j_call: TRBJ2-5; clone_size: .; v_call: TRBV9; cdr3_aa: CASSVAGRGRPPQETQYF; cdr3_nt: TGTGCCAGCAGCGTAGCTGGGAGGGGTCGACCCCCCCAAGAGACCCAGTACTTC
d_call: .; j_call: TRBJ2-5; clone_size: .; v_call: TRBV19; cdr3_aa: CASRGIEETQYF; cdr3_nt: TGTGCCAGTAGAGGGATTGAAGAGACCCAGTACTTC
d_call: .; j_call: TRBJ2-7; clone_size: .; v_call: TRBV5-4; cdr3_aa: CASSLAGASSYEQYF; cdr3_nt: TGTGCCAGCAGCTTGGCAGGGGCTAGCTCCTACGAGCAGTACTTC
d_call: .; j_call: TRBJ2-7; clone_size: once; v_call: TRBV6-2/TRBV6-3; cdr3_aa: CASSYSTRYLYEQYF; cdr3_nt: TGTGCCAGCAGTTACTCGACTCGCTACTTATACGAGCAGTACTTC
d_call: .; j_call: TRBJ2-7; clone_size: .; v_call: TRBV5-1; cdr3_aa: CASSLEVAPPNEQYF; cdr3_nt: TGCGCCAGCAGCTTGGAGGTAGCCCCTCCCAACGAGCAGTACTTC
d_call: TRBD2; j_call: TRBJ2-3; clone_size: .; v_call: TRBV25-1; cdr3_aa: CASSEFRGGLHTQYF; cdr3_nt: TGTGCCAGCAGTGAATTCCGGGGGGGCCTTCATACGCAGTATTTT
d_call: .; j_call: TRBJ2-5; clone_size: once; v_call: TRBV3-1/TRBV3-2; cdr3_aa: CASSQLPGPETQYF; cdr3_nt: TGTGCCAGCAGCCAATTGCCGGGCCCCGAGACCCAGTACTTC
d_call: .; j_call: TRBJ2-7; clone_size: .; v_call: TRBV11-2; cdr3_aa: CASSFVYYEQYF; cdr3_nt: TGTGCCAGCAGCTTCGTCTACTACGAGCAGTACTTC
d_call: TRBD1; j_call: TRBJ1-4; clone_size: .; v_call: TRBV28; cdr3_aa: CASRGGQGIEKLFF; cdr3_nt: TGTGCCAGCAGGGGGGGACAGGGGATTGAAAAACTGTTTTTT
d_call: .; j_call: TRBJ2-1; clone_size: once; v_call: TRBV6-2/TRBV6-3; cdr3_aa: CASSSYRVSPHEQFF; cdr3_nt: TGTGCCAGCAGTTCATACAGGGTATCGCCGCATGAGCAGTTCTTC
d_call: TRBD1; j_call: TRBJ2-7; clone_size: few; v_call: TRBV27; cdr3_aa: CASSPKGTGGVNPNYEQYF; cdr3_nt: TGTGCCAGCAGCCCCAAAGGGACAGGGGGCGTAAACCCAAACTACGAGCAGTACTTC
d_call: .; j_call: TRBJ2-5; clone_size: once; v_call: TRBV19; cdr3_aa: CASSTAGGETQYF; cdr3_nt: TGTGCCAGTAGTACGGCAGGAGGTGAGACCCAGTACTTC
d_call: TRBD2; j_call: TRBJ2-3; clone_size: .; v_call: TRBV2; cdr3_aa: CASSQTSGGPTDTQYF; cdr3_nt: TGTGCCAGCAGTCAGACTAGCGGGGGCCCAACAGATACGCAGTATTTT
d_call: TRBD2; j_call: TRBJ2-1; clone_size: .; v_call: TRBV5-5; cdr3_aa: CASSLTSGRGRDNEQFF; cdr3_nt: TGTGCCAGCAGCTTGACTAGCGGGAGGGGTAGGGACAATGAGCAGTTCTTC
d_call: TRBD2; j_call: TRBJ2-1; clone_size: .; v_call: TRBV4-3; cdr3_aa: CASSQGNGLAGVYEQFF; cdr3_nt: TGCGCCAGCAGCCAGGGCAATGGACTAGCGGGGGTTTATGAGCAGTTCTTC
d_call: TRBD2; j_call: TRBJ2-4; clone_size: .; v_call: TRBV7-8; cdr3_aa: CASSSRRGASKNIQYF; cdr3_nt: TGTGCCAGCAGCTCTAGGCGGGGGGCTTCCAAAAACATTCAGTACTTC
d_call: TRBD1; j_call: TRBJ1-2; clone_size: .; v_call: TRBV7-2; cdr3_aa: CASSQGTANYGYTF; cdr3_nt: TGTGCCAGCAGCCAGGGGACAGCTAACTATGGCTACACCTTC
d_call: .; j_call: TRBJ2-7; clone_size: once; v_call: TRBV5-1; cdr3_aa: CASSLGMGPRYEQYF; cdr3_nt: TGCGCCAGCAGCTTGGGGATGGGACCGCGTTACGAGCAGTACTTC
d_call: .; j_call: TRBJ1-1; clone_size: .; v_call: TRBV3-1/TRBV3-2; cdr3_aa: CASSQDPPGPFMNTEAFF; cdr3_nt: TGTGCCAGCAGCCAAGATCCGCCAGGGCCTTTCATGAACACTGAAGCTTTCTTT
d_call: TRBD1; j_call: TRBJ1-2; clone_size: .; v_call: TRBV6-2/TRBV6-3; cdr3_aa: CASSNRGRHYGYTF; cdr3_nt: TGTGCCAGCAGTAACAGGGGGCGCCACTATGGCTACACCTTC
d_call: .; j_call: TRBJ1-5; clone_size: .; v_call: TRBV5-3; cdr3_aa: CARSFARHRDQPQHF; cdr3_nt: TGTGCCAGAAGCTTCGCGAGGCATAGGGATCAGCCCCAGCATTTT
d_call: .; j_call: TRBJ1-3; clone_size: .; v_call: TRBV9; cdr3_aa: CASSVGHSGNTIYF; cdr3_nt: TGTGCCAGCAGCGTAGGGCACTCTGGAAACACCATATATTTT
d_call: TRBD2; j_call: TRBJ2-1; clone_size: .; v_call: TRBV4-2; cdr3_aa: CASSPTTSGGYNEQFF; cdr3_nt: TGTGCCAGCAGCCCAACGACTAGCGGGGGTTACAATGAGCAGTTCTTC
d_call: .; j_call: TRBJ1-2; clone_size: .; v_call: TRBV28; cdr3_aa: CASRQPGLQFFGYTF; cdr3_nt: TGTGCCAGCAGACAACCGGGACTACAGTTTTTCGGCTACACCTTC
d_call: .; j_call: TRBJ1-3; clone_size: .; v_call: TRBV19; cdr3_aa: CASGIFGESASGNTIYF; cdr3_nt: TGTGCGTCGGGGATTTTCGGGGAGTCGGCATCTGGAAACACCATATATTTT
d_call: .; j_call: TRBJ1-1; clone_size: once; v_call: TRBV7-8; cdr3_aa: CASSRPGAPAFF; cdr3_nt: TGTGCCAGCAGCCGACCGGGGGCGCCGGCTTTCTTT
d_call: TRBD2; j_call: TRBJ2-1; clone_size: .; v_call: TRBV15; cdr3_aa: CATSRDYTGGRQDEQFF; cdr3_nt: TGTGCCACCAGCAGAGATTATACGGGAGGCCGTCAGGATGAGCAGTTCTTC
d_call: .; j_call: TRBJ1-5; clone_size: few; v_call: TRBV27; cdr3_aa: CASKNWGQPQHF; cdr3_nt: TGTGCCAGCAAAAATTGGGGTCAGCCCCAGCATTTT
d_call: TRBD2; j_call: TRBJ2-7; clone_size: .; v_call: TRBV4-1; cdr3_aa: CASSRLAGGPYEQYF; cdr3_nt: TGCGCCAGCAGCCGCTTGGCGGGAGGGCCCTACGAGCAGTACTTC
d_call: .; j_call: TRBJ2-7; clone_size: .; v_call: TRBV6-6; cdr3_aa: CASSPAYEQYF; cdr3_nt: TGTGCCAGCTCTCCGGCCTACGAGCAGTACTTC
d_call: .; j_call: TRBJ2-1; clone_size: .; v_call: TRBV28; cdr3_aa: CASSFVGPRDEQFF; cdr3_nt: TGTGCCAGCAGTTTCGTGGGGCCTCGGGATGAGCAGTTCTTC
d_call: .; j_call: TRBJ2-5; clone_size: once; v_call: TRBV5-1; cdr3_aa: CASSLEGAKRETQYF; cdr3_nt: TGCGCCAGCAGCTTGGAGGGAGCGAAGCGAGAGACCCAGTACTTC
d_call: .; j_call: TRBJ2-5; clone_size: .; v_call: TRBV11-2; cdr3_aa: CASSPNRETQYF; cdr3_nt: TGTGCCAGCAGCCCAAACCGGGAGACCCAGTACTTC
d_call: .; j_call: TRBJ1-2; clone_size: medium-sized; v_call: TRBV27; cdr3_aa: CASSSGVRGYTF; cdr3_nt: TGTGCCAGCAGCTCAGGGGTTAGGGGCTACACCTTC
d_call: .; j_call: TRBJ2-5; clone_size: .; v_call: TRBV5-1; cdr3_aa: CASAGDRRFQETQYF; cdr3_nt: TGCGCCAGCGCTGGGGACCGGCGGTTCCAAGAGACCCAGTACTTC
d_call: .; j_call: TRBJ1-1; clone_size: .; v_call: TRBV28; cdr3_aa: CASSSDELWLTEAFF; cdr3_nt: TGTGCCAGCAGCTCCGACGAGCTATGGCTTACTGAAGCTTTCTTT
d_call: TRBD1; j_call: TRBJ2-7; clone_size: .; v_call: TRBV11-2; cdr3_aa: CASSLGQGVRWEQYF; cdr3_nt: TGTGCCAGCAGCCTGGGACAGGGGGTTCGGTGGGAGCAGTACTTC
d_call: .; j_call: TRBJ2-7; clone_size: .; v_call: TRBV5-1; cdr3_aa: CASSLFGGGEQYF; cdr3_nt: TGCGCCAGCAGCTTGTTCGGGGGCGGGGAGCAGTACTTC
d_call: .; j_call: TRBJ2-1; clone_size: once; v_call: TRBV11-2; cdr3_aa: CASSSRHTDEQFF; cdr3_nt: TGTGCCAGCAGCTCCCGCCATACGGATGAGCAGTTCTTC
d_call: .; j_call: TRBJ1-2; clone_size: .; v_call: TRBV6-2/TRBV6-3; cdr3_aa: CASSYSAGVSWGYGYTF; cdr3_nt: TGTGCCAGCAGTTACTCGGCAGGAGTGTCGTGGGGCTATGGCTACACCTTC
d_call: TRBD2; j_call: TRBJ2-1; clone_size: once; v_call: TRBV19; cdr3_aa: CASIGGASGSYEQFF; cdr3_nt: TGTGCCAGTATCGGCGGGGCTAGCGGGAGTTATGAGCAGTTCTTC
d_call: .; j_call: TRBJ2-2; clone_size: once; v_call: TRBV28; cdr3_aa: CASSLRRGTFNTGELFF; cdr3_nt: TGTGCCAGCAGTTTGAGGAGGGGGACATTTAACACCGGGGAGCTGTTTTTT
d_call: .; j_call: TRBJ1-2; clone_size: .; v_call: TRBV9; cdr3_aa: CASSDRERGGYTF; cdr3_nt: TGTGCCAGCAGCGACAGGGAGAGGGGAGGCTACACCTTC